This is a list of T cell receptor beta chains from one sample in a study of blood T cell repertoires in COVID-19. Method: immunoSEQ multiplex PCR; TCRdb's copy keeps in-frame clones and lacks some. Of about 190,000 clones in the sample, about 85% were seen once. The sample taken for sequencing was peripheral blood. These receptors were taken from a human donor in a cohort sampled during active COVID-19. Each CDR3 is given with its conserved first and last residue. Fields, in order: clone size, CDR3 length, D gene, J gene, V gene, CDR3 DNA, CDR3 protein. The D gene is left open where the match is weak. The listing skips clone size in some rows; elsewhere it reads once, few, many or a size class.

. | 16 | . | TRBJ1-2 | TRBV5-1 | TGCGCCAGCAGCTTGGCCGTTAGGGGTGCCACTGATGGCTACACCTTC | CASSLAVRGATDGYTF
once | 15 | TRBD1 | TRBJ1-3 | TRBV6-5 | TGTGCCAGCAGCATAGACAGGGAGTCTGGAAACACCATATATTTT | CASSIDRESGNTIYF
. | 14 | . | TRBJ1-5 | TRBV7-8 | TGTGCCAGCAGCCGAGAATCAGGGAGGAGGCCCCAGCATTTT | CASSRESGRRPQHF
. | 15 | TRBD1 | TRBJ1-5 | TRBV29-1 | TGCAGCGTCGTAACAGGGGCGGCTGGTAATCAGCCCCAGCATTTT | CSVVTGAAGNQPQHF
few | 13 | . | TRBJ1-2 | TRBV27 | TGTGCCAGCAGTTTCTCGGTTAACTATGGCTACACCTTC | CASSFSVNYGYTF
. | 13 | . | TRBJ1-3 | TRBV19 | TGTGCCATCGCCAGTGAAACGGGAAACACCATATATTTT | CAIASETGNTIYF
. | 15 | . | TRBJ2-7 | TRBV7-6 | TGTGCCAGCAGCTTAGGGGGGACTCTGGCCTACGAGCAGTACTTC | CASSLGGTLAYEQYF
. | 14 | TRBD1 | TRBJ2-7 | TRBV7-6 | TGTGCCAGCAGCACCCGACAGGGGGGGAACGAGCAGTACTTC | CASSTRQGGNEQYF
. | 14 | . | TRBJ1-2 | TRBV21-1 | TGTGCCAGCAGCAGGGCGAAGATCAACTATGGCTACACCTTC | CASSRAKINYGYTF
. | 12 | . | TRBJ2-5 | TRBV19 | TGTGCCGTTGGTAGGACACAAGAGACCCAGTACTTC | CAVGRTQETQYF
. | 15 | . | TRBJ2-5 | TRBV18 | TGTGCCAGCTCACCAGGCAGGGGCTTTAAAGAGACCCAGTACTTC | CASSPGRGFKETQYF
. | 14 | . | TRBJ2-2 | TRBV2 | TGTGCCAGCAGTGAAGTATTGAGAATCGGGGAGCTGTTTTTT | CASSEVLRIGELFF
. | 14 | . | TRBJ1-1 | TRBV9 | TGTGCCAGCAGCGTCGGGGGTGAGAACACTGAAGCTTTCTTT | CASSVGGENTEAFF
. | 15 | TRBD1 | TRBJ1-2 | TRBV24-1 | TGTGCCACCAGTGACGGGACAGGGTGGGACTATGGCTACACCTTC | CATSDGTGWDYGYTF
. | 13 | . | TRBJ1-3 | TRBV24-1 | TGTGCCACCAGTGCAGGTACTGGAAACACCATATATTTT | CATSAGTGNTIYF
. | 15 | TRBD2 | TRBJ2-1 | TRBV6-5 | TGTGCCAGCAGTCCGGGACTAGCATCCTACAATGAGCAGTTCTTC | CASSPGLASYNEQFF
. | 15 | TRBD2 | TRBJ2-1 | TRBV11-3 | TGTGCCAGCAGCAAAGGGACTAGCACCTACAATGAGCAGTTCTTC | CASSKGTSTYNEQFF
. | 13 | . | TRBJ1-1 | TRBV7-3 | TGTGCCAGCAGCTCCACTTGGACAACTGAAGCTTTCTTT | CASSSTWTTEAFF
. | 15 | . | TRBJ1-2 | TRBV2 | TGTGCCAGCAGTGGAGTATCGGTAGGGGATCGTGGCTACACCTTC | CASSGVSVGDRGYTF
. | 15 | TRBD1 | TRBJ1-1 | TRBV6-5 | TGTGCCAGCAGTCGAAGACAGGGTGGAAACACTGAAGCTTTCTTT | CASSRRQGGNTEAFF
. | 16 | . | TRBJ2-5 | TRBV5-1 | TGCGCCAGCAGCTTGGGACATTACAGGGTGACAGAGACCCAGTACTTC | CASSLGHYRVTETQYF
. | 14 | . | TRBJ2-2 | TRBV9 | TGTGCCAGCAGGGGGCAGGGGAACACCGGGGAGCTGTTTTTT | CASRGQGNTGELFF
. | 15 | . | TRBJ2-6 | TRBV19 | TGTGCCAGTCGAAACTTGAACTCTGGGGCCAACGTCCTGACTTTC | CASRNLNSGANVLTF
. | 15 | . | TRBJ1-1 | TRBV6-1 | TGTGCCAGCAGTGAAGCGGGCAGGGTGAACACTGAAGCTTTCTTT | CASSEAGRVNTEAFF
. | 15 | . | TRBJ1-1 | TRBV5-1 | TGCGCCAGCAGGAAGTCCAGGGTTCCGAACACTGAAGCTTTCTTT | CASRKSRVPNTEAFF
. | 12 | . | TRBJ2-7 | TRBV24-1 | TGTGCCACCAGTGTTACAGGGCTCGAGCAGTACTTC | CATSVTGLEQYF
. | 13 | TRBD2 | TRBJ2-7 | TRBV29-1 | TGCAGCGTCCTGACTAGCGGGAGCTACGAGCAGTACTTC | CSVLTSGSYEQYF
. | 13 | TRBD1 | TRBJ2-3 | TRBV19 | TGTGCCAGTAAGGGACAGGGGAAAGATACGCAGTATTTT | CASKGQGKDTQYF
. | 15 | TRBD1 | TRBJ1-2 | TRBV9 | TGTGCCAGCAGCGTAGTGCCTACAGGGGACTATGGCTACACCTTC | CASSVVPTGDYGYTF
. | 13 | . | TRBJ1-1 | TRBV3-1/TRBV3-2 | TGTGCCAGCAGCCAAGCGCAGCGGACTGAAGCTTTCTTT | CASSQAQRTEAFF
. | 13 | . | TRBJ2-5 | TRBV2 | TGTGCCAGCAGTGAAGGTCACAGTCTGACCCAGTACTTC | CASSEGHSLTQYF
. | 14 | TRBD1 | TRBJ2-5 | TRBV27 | TGTGCCAGCAGTCTAAGACAGGGTACAGAGACCCAGTACTTC | CASSLRQGTETQYF
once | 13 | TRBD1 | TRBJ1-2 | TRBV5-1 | TGCGCCAGCAGCGTAACAGGGGAGGAAGGCTACACCTTC | CASSVTGEEGYTF
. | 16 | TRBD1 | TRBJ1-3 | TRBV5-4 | TGTGCCAGCAGCTTGGAAGGGGACAGGGTTGGAAACACCATATATTTT | CASSLEGDRVGNTIYF
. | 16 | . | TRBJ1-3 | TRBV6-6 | TGTGCCAGCAGTTACGGAACCCCAGGGGTTGGAAACACCATATATTTT | CASSYGTPGVGNTIYF
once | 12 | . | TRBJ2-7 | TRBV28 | TGTGCCAGCAGCGGGGGAACCTACGAGCAGTACTTC | CASSGGTYEQYF
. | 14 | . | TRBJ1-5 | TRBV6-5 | TGTGCCAGCAGTTATGGCAGGGTGGGTCAGCCCCAGCATTTT | CASSYGRVGQPQHF
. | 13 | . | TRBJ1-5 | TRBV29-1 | TGCAGCGCAGGGCAGGGTAGCAATCAGCCCCAGCATTTT | CSAGQGSNQPQHF
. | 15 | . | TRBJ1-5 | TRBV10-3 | TGTGCCATCAGTGACCCAGGGGCGAACAATCAGCCCCAGCATTTT | CAISDPGANNQPQHF
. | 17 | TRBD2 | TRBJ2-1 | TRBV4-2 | TGTGCCAGCAGCCAAGATCCAGCGCTAGCGGGCTACAATGAGCAGTTCTTC | CASSQDPALAGYNEQFF
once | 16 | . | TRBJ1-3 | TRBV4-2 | TGTGCCAGCAGCCAAGTTGCCCCAGGCTCTGGAAACACCATATATTTT | CASSQVAPGSGNTIYF
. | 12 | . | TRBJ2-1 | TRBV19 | TGTGCCAGTGCTCCCCCGGGGGATGAGCAGTTCTTC | CASAPPGDEQFF
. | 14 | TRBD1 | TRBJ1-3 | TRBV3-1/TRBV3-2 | TGTGCCAGCAGCCTGAGGGGGCTCGGAAACACCATATATTTT | CASSLRGLGNTIYF
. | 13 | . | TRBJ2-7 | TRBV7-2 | TGTGCCAGCAGCGGTCGGGGGGCCGTCGAGCAGTACTTC | CASSGRGAVEQYF